This T cell receptor (beta chain) was profiled in a study of T-cell memory formation after mild COVID-19. In TCRdb, the 5' RACE reads were re-called with MiXCR into one record per CDR3 protein. This repertoire shows 260,000 or so distinct CDR3 sequences, over 15% found once; its top ten account for 22%. The germline V and J ends were trimmed by 9 bases and 3 bases, with 11 bases remaining between them. CDR1 is SGHTA, CDR2 FQGNSA, per germline. CDR3 length equals 12 residues. This TCR was recovered from a man aged 18 to 29 who had mild COVID-19 (a few samples of this study predate the infection). Cell type and time point are not known. The sequenced sample consisted of PBMCs or a T cell subset sorted from them (not recorded which). V and J are TRBV7-2 and TRBJ2-5, with D unclear. CDR3: CASRATEETQYF. CDR3 bases: TGTGCCAGTCGCGCGACTGAAGAGACCCAGTACTTC.